Below are 17 T cell receptor beta chains sequenced from a single sample in a study of technical replicates of blood from a handful of donors. Generated by immunoSEQ multiplex PCR, the TCRdb table keeps only in-frame clones and is missing some. The sample comprises tens of thousands of clones, 85% to 95% of which are singletons, and approximately 5% rests with the top ten. Sequencing was performed on PBMCs. The receptor source for this set is a human donor in good health. Some clones in this sample may be carry-over from other donors' samples.

The chain is built from TRBV19 and TRBJ1-3, with D possibly TRBD1 on 5 matching bases. Germline loops: CDR1 LNHDA, CDR2 SQIVND (reference sequence). CDR3 length: 15 amino acids. V shed 5 bases and J shed 0 bases, with 11 bases lying between them. CDR3 in amino acids: CASSLLTVSGNTIYF. CDR3 nucleotide sequence: TGTGCCAGTAGTCTCCTGACAGTCTCTGGAAACACCATATATTTT.

The V call is TRBV5-1, the J call TRBJ1-3, with D possibly TRBD1 on 5 matching bases. Per germline, CDR1 SGHRS and CDR2 YFSETQ. This CDR3 has 14 residues. Trimming pared 3 bases from V and 2 bases from J, leaving 9 bases between. CDR3: CASSWGETGNTIYF. The CDR3 DNA follows: TGCGCCAGCAGCTGGGGGGAGACTGGAAACACCATATATTTT.

The chain is built from TRBV4-3 and TRBJ1-6; 7 bases match TRBD1. The CDR3 is 16 residues long. The junction had 12 bases not matched to a gene; V was cut back by 3 bases and J by 10 bases. Germline V gene lookup returns CDR1 LGHNA and CDR2 YSLEER. CDR3 sequence (DNA): TGCGCCAGCAGCCACGATTTCGGAGGGGGCGTCTCACCCCTCCACTTT. Its protein product is CASSHDFGGGVSPLHF.

This clone was recorded only once. This chain joins TRBV4-2 and TRBJ2-1; no firm D call. V lost 1 base to trimming and J lost 0 bases, with 7 bases between them. The CDR3 has 15 residues. CDR1 and CDR2 from the germline V gene are LGHNA and YNFKEQ. The CDR3 here is CASSQASSSYNEQFF. CDR3 bases: TGTGCCAGCAGCCAAGCTTCCTCCTCCTACAATGAGCAGTTCTTC.

CDR3: CASNNEGGGYEQYF. As DNA, the CDR3 is TGCGCCAGCAACAATGAGGGGGGAGGGTACGAGCAGTACTTC. The chain is built from TRBV5-1 and TRBJ2-7, with a tentative D call TRBD2 (7 bases). Germline V CDR1 and CDR2: SGHRS, YFSETQ. V was pared by 6 bases and J by 4 bases, with 17 bases between. There are 14 residues in the CDR3.

This chain joins TRBV5-1 and TRBJ1-4; possibly TRBD1 for D (5 bases). Trimming cost V 4 bases and J 0 bases, with 22 bases left between them. The length of the CDR3 is 19 residues. Germline assignment: CDR1 SGHRS and CDR2 YFSETQ. CDR3 bases: TGCGCCAGCAGCGCCGGTCGGGTGCGGGGCGCTGCAACTAATGAAAAACTGTTTTTT. This sequence encodes CASSAGRVRGAATNEKLFF.

This clone was seen just once. The rearrangement uses TRBV12-5 and TRBJ2-5; D is undetermined. Germline CDR1 and CDR2: LGHNT and FRNRAP. The CDR3 sequence is 12 residues long. The V and J ends lost 6 bases and 5 bases respectively, with 10 bases between them. Written as DNA, the CDR3 is TGTGCTAGTGGCCCCTCGGTGGAGACCCAGTACTTC. This gives the protein CASGPSVETQYF.

A few counts support this clone. The V and J genes are TRBV2 and TRBJ1-1; no firm D call. V was pared by 9 bases and J by 0 bases, with 14 bases between. Germline assignment: CDR1 SNHLY and CDR2 FYNNEI. The CDR3 is 14 amino acids. The CDR3 sequence: CASVSLLLNTEAFF. The CDR3 nucleotides read TGTGCCAGTGTGTCCCTACTTTTGAACACTGAAGCTTTCTTT.

This clone was seen more than once but under ten times. The chain carries TRBV2 and TRBJ2-7; D gene unclear. The germline V gene encodes CDR1 SNHLY and CDR2 FYNNEI. This CDR3 has 11 residues. Trimming removed 3 bases from V and 6 bases from J, with 6 bases in between. Here the CDR3 reads CASSDTPEQYF. CDR3 DNA: TGTGCCAGCAGTGACACACCCGAGCAGTACTTC.

This chain joins TRBV9 and TRBJ1-1; D is undetermined. V was pared by 3 bases and J by 4 bases, with 10 bases between. This CDR3 contains 13 residues. Germline values: CDR1 SGDLS, CDR2 YYNGEE. CDR3 protein: CASSATEGTEAFF. The CDR3, as DNA: TGTGCCAGCAGCGCCACCGAGGGCACTGAAGCTTTCTTT. Full variable domain (rest looked up from reference TRBV9 and TRBJ1-1): DSGVTQTPKHLITATGQRVTLRCSPRSGDLSVYWYQQSLDQGLQFLIQYYNGEERAKGNILERFSAQQFPDLHSELNLSSLELGDSALYFCASSATEGTEAFFGQGTRLTVV.

The rearrangement links TRBV7-9 to TRBJ2-6; D remains ambiguous. Germline CDR1 SEHNR, CDR2 FQNEAQ (reference sequence). Trimming removed 1 base from V and 0 bases from J, with 10 bases in between. The CDR3 totals 17 residues. CDR3 nucleotide sequence: TGTGCCAGCAGCTTAGTTGACATTAGCTCTGGGGCCAACGTCCTGACTTTC. This codes for CASSLVDISSGANVLTF.

The chain carries TRBV7-9 and TRBJ1-1, with D tentatively TRBD1 (5 bases). Trimming cost V 8 bases and J 6 bases, with 16 bases left between them. The CDR3 length is 13 residues. The germline V gene encodes CDR1 SEHNR and CDR2 FQNEAQ (reference sequence). The DNA of the CDR3 is TGTGCCAGCGAAGAGGGAGCGGGGGCTGAAGCTTTCTTT. Protein sequence: CASEEGAGAEAFF. The full variable domain, with the rest looked up from reference TRBV7-9 and TRBJ1-1, is DTGVSQNPRHKITKRGQNVTFRCDPISEHNRLYWYRQTLGQGPEFLTYFQNEAQLEKSRLLSDRFSAERPKGSFSTLEIQRTEQGDSAMYLCASEEGAGAEAFFGQGTRLTVV.

The chain is built from TRBV11-2 and TRBJ2-3, with 7 bases aligning to TRBD2. V dropped 4 bases and J dropped 4; count of bases not matched to a gene: 5. CDR3 length equals 14 residues. The germline V gene has CDR1 SGHAT and CDR2 FQNNGV. This CDR3 is CASSSQRGADTQYF. The DNA for the CDR3 is TGTGCCAGCAGCTCGCAACGGGGGGCAGATACGCAGTATTTT.

The V and J genes are TRBV27 and TRBJ1-3, with a possible D match to TRBD1 (6 bases). V was pared by 6 bases and J by 6 bases, with 18 bases between. CDR3 length: 15 residues. Germline V CDR1 and CDR2: MNHEY, SMNVEV (reference sequence). The CDR3 region has the DNA TGTGCCAGCAGGGGTATGGGGGGGCTTGAAAACACCATATATTTT. Translation: CASRGMGGLENTIYF.

This chain links TRBV7-9 with TRBJ2-1; 9 bases match TRBD2. V lost 8 bases, J lost 8 bases, and 16 bases stayed unmatched. This CDR3 comprises 16 residues. Germline V gene sequence: CDR1 SEHNR, CDR2 FQNEAQ (reference sequence). The CDR3 protein is CASGGKSGSGSDEQFF. In DNA, the CDR3 is TGTGCCAGCGGGGGGAAATCGGGTAGCGGGAGCGATGAGCAGTTCTTC.

This chain links TRBV5-1 with TRBJ1-2, with TRBD1 matching 7 bases. The V segment lost 5 bases and the J segment 9 bases; nucleotides outside the gene matches: 7. The CDR3 loop spans 12 amino acids. Per the germline V gene, CDR1 is SGHRS and CDR2 is YFSETQ. CDR3 sequence: CASRRQGRSYTF. CDR3 nucleotides: TGCGCCAGCAGGCGACAGGGTCGGAGCTACACCTTC.

This clone showed up just once. The chain recombines TRBV7-7 with TRBJ1-3, with 9 bases matching TRBD1. The V and J ends lost 5 bases and 4 bases, in that order; junction bases with no gene match: 3. CDR3 length: 14 amino acids. Germline values: CDR1 SSHAT, CDR2 FNYEAQ (reference sequence). CDR3: CASSPGTGGNTIYF. In DNA, the CDR3 is TGTGCCAGCAGCCCCGGGACAGGGGGAAACACCATATATTTT.